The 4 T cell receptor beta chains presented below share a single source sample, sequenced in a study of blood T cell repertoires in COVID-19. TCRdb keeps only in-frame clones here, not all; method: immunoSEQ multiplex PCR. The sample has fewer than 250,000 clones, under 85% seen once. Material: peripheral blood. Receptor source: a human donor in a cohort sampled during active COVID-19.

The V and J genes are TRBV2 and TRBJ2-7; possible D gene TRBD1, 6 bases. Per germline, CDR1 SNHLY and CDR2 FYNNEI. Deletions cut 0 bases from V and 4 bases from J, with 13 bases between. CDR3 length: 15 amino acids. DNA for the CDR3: TGTGCCAGCAGTGAAGCTACCGGACAGTTATACGAGCAGTACTTC. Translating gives CASSEATGQLYEQYF.

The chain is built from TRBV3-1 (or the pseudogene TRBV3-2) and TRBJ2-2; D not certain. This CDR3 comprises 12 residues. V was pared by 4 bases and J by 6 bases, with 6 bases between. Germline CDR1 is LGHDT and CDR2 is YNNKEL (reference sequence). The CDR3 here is CASSPLSGELFF. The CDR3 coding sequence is TGTGCCAGCAGCCCCCTTTCCGGGGAGCTGTTTTTT.

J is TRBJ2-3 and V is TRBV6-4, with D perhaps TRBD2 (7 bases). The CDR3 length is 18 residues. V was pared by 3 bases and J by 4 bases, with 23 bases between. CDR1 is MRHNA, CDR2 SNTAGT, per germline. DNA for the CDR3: TGTGCCAGCAGTGAAAGGGGGGGCGCATCGGTCGGAGCAGATACGCAGTATTTT. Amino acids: CASSERGGASVGADTQYF.

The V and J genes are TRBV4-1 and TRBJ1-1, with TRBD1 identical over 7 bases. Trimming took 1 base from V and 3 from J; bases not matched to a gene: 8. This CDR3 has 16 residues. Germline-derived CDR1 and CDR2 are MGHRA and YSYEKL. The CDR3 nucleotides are TGCGCCAGCAGCCAAGTAGTGCAGGGGGGCGACACTGAAGCTTTCTTT. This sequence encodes CASSQVVQGGDTEAFF.